This T cell receptor beta chain was identified in a study of molecular identifiers for immune sequencing clone quantification. Overall study findings and caveats: Effector cells had over 99% of their molecules in clones above 20 RNA copies, while naive cells had under 1%.

Comment on this clonotype: Its antigen remains unidentified.

The CDR3 has 15 amino acids. Trimming stripped 2 bases from V and 1 base from J, with 11 bases between. Germline CDR1 is LGHNA and CDR2 is YNFKEQ. Library preparation followed earlier protocols using designated TCR primers. TCRdb called the PCR reads again in MiXCR, with one record for every CDR3 protein. The table records tens of thousands of distinct CDR3 sequences, about 23% of them present only once. This chain links TRBV4-2 with TRBJ2-5, with D possibly matching TRBD2 (5 bases). Sequences were obtained from naive CD8+ T cells from blood, with Jurkat cell RNA spiked in. As for subset: FACS-sorted CD8+CD4-CCR7+CD45RA+ naive T cells. The clonotype was recovered from a human donor in good health. Some libraries in this study had Jurkat cell RNA spiked in. CDR3: CASSQKPSSQETQYF. CDR3 in DNA: TGTGCCAGCAGCCAAAAACCTAGCTCCCAAGAGACCCAGTACTTC.